This TCR beta chain was profiled in a study of control samples from healthy donors and cancer patients. This CDR3 has 14 amino acids. Germline lookup yields CDR1 LNHDA and CDR2 SQIVND (reference sequence). The V gene lost 6 bases and the J gene lost 6 bases, with 17 bases spanning the gap. Some clones are missing from TCRdb's copy, which holds only in-frame ones; the method was immunoSEQ multiplex PCR. Counted here are roughly 130,000 clones, approximately 91% occurring once; the ten biggest clones make up approximately 9%. The clonotype comes from a woman in her 30s in good health. The specimen was blood. This sequence joins TRBV19 and TRBJ1-1; a possible D gene is TRBD1 (6 bases). The DNA for the CDR3 is TGTGCCAGTAGGAGGGGGGGCGCTTCAGCTGAAGCTTTCTTT. This encodes CASRRGGASAEAFF. The variable domain in full, completed from reference TRBV19 and TRBJ1-1, reads DGGITQSPKYLFRKEGQNVTLSCEQNLNHDAMYWYRQDPGQGLRLIYYSQIVNDFQKGDIAEGYSVSREKKESFPLTVTSAQKNPTAFYLCASRRGGASAEAFFGQGTRLTVV.